This TCR beta chain was recorded in a study of blood T cell repertoires in COVID-19. For the study at large: Material from acute and convalescent COVID-19 was sourced from the United States, Italy and Spain.

Some clones are missing from TCRdb's copy, which holds only in-frame ones; the method was immunoSEQ multiplex PCR. The sample records roughly 220,000 clones, about 83% being singletons. CDR3 length: 16 amino acids. The J gene is TRBJ1-5, the V gene TRBV21-1; the DNA was not compared with TRBD1, the D call given in the table. TRBV21-1 is a listed pseudogene. The sample comprised PBMCs or T cells enriched from blood (not recorded which). The clonotype was recovered from a woman aged 40 to 55 who had recovered from COVID-19. The chain's CDR3 is CASTPVEQGGNQPQHF. As DNA, the CDR3 is TGTGCCAGCACCCCGGTGGAGCAGGGTGGGAATCAGCCCCAGCATTTT.